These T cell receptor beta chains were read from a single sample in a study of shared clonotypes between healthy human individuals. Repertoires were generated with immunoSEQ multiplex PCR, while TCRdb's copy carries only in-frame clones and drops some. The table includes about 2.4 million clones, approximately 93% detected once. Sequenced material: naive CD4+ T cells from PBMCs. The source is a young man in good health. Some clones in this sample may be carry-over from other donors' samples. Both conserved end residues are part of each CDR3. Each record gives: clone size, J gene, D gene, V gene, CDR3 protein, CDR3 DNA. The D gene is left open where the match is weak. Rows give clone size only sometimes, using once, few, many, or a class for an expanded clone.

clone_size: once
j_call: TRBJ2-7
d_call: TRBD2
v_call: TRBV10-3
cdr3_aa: CAISDPAGAGGFYEQYF
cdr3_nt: TGTGCCATCAGTGACCCAGCAGGGGCGGGAGGATTCTACGAGCAGTACTTC

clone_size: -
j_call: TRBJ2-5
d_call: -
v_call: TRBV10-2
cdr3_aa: CASSRDWGETQYF
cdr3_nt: TGCGCCAGCAGCCGGGACTGGGGAGAGACCCAGTACTTC

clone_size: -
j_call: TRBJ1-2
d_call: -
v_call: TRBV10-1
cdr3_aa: CASRRLPKQIIYTF
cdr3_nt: TGCGCCAGTCGGCGTCTCCCGAAGCAAATCATCTACACCTTC

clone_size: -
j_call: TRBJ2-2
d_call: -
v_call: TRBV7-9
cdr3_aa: CASSFLANTGELFF
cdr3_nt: TGTGCCAGCAGCTTTCTAGCTAACACCGGGGAGCTGTTTTTT

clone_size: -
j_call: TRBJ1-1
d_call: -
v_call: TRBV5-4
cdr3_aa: CASSPRGDNPPYTEAFF
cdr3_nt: TGTGCCAGCAGCCCTCGGGGAGACAACCCTCCCTACACTGAAGCTTTCTTT

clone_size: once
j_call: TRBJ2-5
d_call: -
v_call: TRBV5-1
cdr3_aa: CASSLAGSGGTYQETQYF
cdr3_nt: TGCGCCAGCAGCTTGGCCGGGTCAGGCGGAACGTACCAAGAGACCCAGTACTTC

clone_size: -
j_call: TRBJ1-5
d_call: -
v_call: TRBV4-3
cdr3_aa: CASSQDLTGRNQPQHF
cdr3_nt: TGCGCCAGCAGCCAAGATCTGACAGGCCGCAACCAGCCCCAGCATTTT

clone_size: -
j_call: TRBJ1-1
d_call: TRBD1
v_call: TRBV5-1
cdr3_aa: CASSLGRQGATEAFF
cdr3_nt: TGCGCCAGCAGCTTGGGACGACAGGGGGCCACTGAAGCTTTCTTT

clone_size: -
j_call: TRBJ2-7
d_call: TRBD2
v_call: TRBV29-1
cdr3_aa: CSVSPGLAGTAYEQYF
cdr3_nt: TGCAGCGTTAGCCCGGGACTAGCGGGCACCGCCTACGAGCAGTACTTC

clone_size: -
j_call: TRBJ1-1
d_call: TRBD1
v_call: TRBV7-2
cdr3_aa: CASSRLQGAEAFF
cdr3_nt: TGTGCCAGCAGCCGACTACAGGGGGCTGAAGCTTTCTTT

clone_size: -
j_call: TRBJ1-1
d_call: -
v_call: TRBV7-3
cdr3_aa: CASSSGGTEAFF
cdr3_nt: TGTGCCAGCAGCTCCGGGGGCACTGAAGCTTTCTTT

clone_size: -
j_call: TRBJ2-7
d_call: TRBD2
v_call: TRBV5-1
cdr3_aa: CASSFGTSAYEQYF
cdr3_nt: TGCGCCAGCAGCTTTGGGACTAGCGCCTACGAGCAGTACTTC

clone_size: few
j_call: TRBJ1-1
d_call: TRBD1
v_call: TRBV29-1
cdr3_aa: CSAGTGRDTEAFF
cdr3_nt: TGCAGCGCTGGGACAGGGCGAGACACTGAAGCTTTCTTT

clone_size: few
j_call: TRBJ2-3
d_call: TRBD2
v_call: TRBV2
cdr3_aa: CASSFYTTSGRALPTDTQYF
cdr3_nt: TGTGCCAGCAGTTTCTACACGACTAGCGGGAGGGCCCTTCCCACAGATACGCAGTATTTT

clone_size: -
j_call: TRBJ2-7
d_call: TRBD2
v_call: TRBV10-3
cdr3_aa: CAISESTSGSSYEQYF
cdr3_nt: TGTGCCATCAGTGAGTCTACTAGCGGGAGCTCCTACGAGCAGTACTTC

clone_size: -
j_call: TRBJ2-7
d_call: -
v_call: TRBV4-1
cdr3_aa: CASSRTGGEQYF
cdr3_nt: TGCGCCAGCAGCCGAACAGGCGGCGAGCAGTACTTC

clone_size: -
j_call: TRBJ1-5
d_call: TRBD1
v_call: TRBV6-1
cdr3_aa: CASTQQDRGNQPQHF
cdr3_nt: TGTGCCAGCACCCAACAAGACAGGGGCAATCAGCCCCAGCATTTT

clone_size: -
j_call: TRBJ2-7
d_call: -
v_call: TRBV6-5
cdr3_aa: CATSRDTTYEQYF
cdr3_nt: TGTGCCACCTCCCGGGACACCACCTACGAGCAGTACTTC